These 19 T cell receptor beta chains were sequenced from one sample in a study of blood T cell repertoires in COVID-19. Libraries were prepared by immunoSEQ multiplex PCR; TCRdb keeps only in-frame clonotypes and omits some of them. Found here are approximately 350,000 clones, 89% of them singletons; the top ten hold around 2.8%. The sample taken for sequencing was peripheral blood. The receptor set was obtained from a woman aged 25 to 39 with COVID-19, enrolled during active disease.

The gene calls are TRBV21-1 and TRBJ2-3; TRBD2 is the table's D call and was not checked against the DNA. TRBV21-1 is tagged as a pseudogene. The CDR3 consists of 15 residues. The CDR3 coding sequence is TGTGCCAGCACCAGCGGGGCGGATAGCACAGATACGCAGTATTTT. Translation: CASTSGADSTDTQYF.

A single count supports this clone. V is TRBV7-9 and J is TRBJ2-5; 8 nucleotides match TRBD2. CDR3 length: 15 amino acids. Per the germline V gene, CDR1 is SEHNR and CDR2 is FQNEAQ (reference sequence). The V and J ends lost 5 bases and 5 bases, in that order; junction bases with no gene match: 10. CDR3 sequence reads: CASSDPGTRGETQYF. Written as DNA, the CDR3 is TGTGCCAGCAGCGACCCCGGGACTAGGGGGGAGACCCAGTACTTC. Combining the CDR3 with reference TRBV7-9 and TRBJ2-5 gives the whole variable domain DTGVSQNPRHKITKRGQNVTFRCDPISEHNRLYWYRQTLGQGPEFLTYFQNEAQLEKSRLLSDRFSAERPKGSFSTLEIQRTEQGDSAMYLCASSDPGTRGETQYFGPGTRLLVL.

This clone was seen a few times. The rearrangement links TRBV9 to TRBJ2-2, with D unresolved. The germline V gene encodes CDR1 SGDLS and CDR2 YYNGEE. The CDR3 is made up of 13 amino acids. V gave up 4 bases and J gave up 5 bases, with 9 bases separating them. CDR3: CASSPLSTGELFF. CDR3 nucleotide sequence: TGTGCCAGCAGCCCCCTTTCGACCGGGGAGCTGTTTTTT.

The J gene is TRBJ1-1, the V gene TRBV11-3; TRBD1 might be the D (6 bases). From germline, CDR1 is SGHNT and CDR2 YENEEA. CDR3 length equals 15 residues. V was cut by 1 base and J by 3 bases, with 12 bases left in between. CDR3 DNA: TGTGCCAGCAGCTTAGGGACAGAGGGAGACACTGAAGCTTTCTTT. Protein sequence: CASSLGTEGDTEAFF.

The chain couples TRBV3-1 (or the pseudogene TRBV3-2) to TRBJ2-3; 12 bases fit TRBD2. After removal of 1 base from V and 4 bases from J, the junction contained 0 bases not matched to a gene. Germline CDR1 is LGHDT and CDR2 is YNNKEL (reference sequence). This CDR3 is 15 amino acids long. CDR3 region: CASSQGLAGADTQYF. The CDR3 region has the DNA TGTGCCAGCAGCCAAGGACTAGCGGGGGCAGATACGCAGTATTTT.

This clone was recorded only once. The rearrangement joins TRBV5-4 to TRBJ2-1, with 8 bases that match TRBD1. Germline CDR1 reads SGHNT; CDR2 reads YYREEE (reference sequence). After removal of 3 bases from V and 4 bases from J, the junction contained 9 bases not matched to a gene. The CDR3 length is 16 residues. The CDR3 here is CASSSKQGVPYNEQFF. Written as DNA, the CDR3 is TGTGCCAGCAGCTCGAAACAGGGGGTCCCATACAATGAGCAGTTCTTC.

The count of this clone is one. This rearrangement joins TRBV15 to TRBJ2-2; D not resolved. Germline CDR1 is LNHNV and CDR2 is YYDKDF (reference sequence). Trimming shortened V by 1 base and J by 1 base, and 4 bases separated the two germline ends. CDR3 length: 14 amino acids. Here the CDR3 reads CATSRGQNTGELFF. The DNA of the CDR3 is TGTGCCACCAGCAGAGGGCAGAACACCGGGGAGCTGTTTTTT.

This clone showed up just once. The chain has TRBV28 and TRBJ1-3; 7 nucleotides align to TRBD1. CDR1 and CDR2 (germline): MDHEN, SYDVKM. This CDR3 spans 15 amino acids. J gave up 0 bases and V 6 bases, and 5 bases lay outside the gene matches. The CDR3 loop is CASSSTGASGNTIYF. CDR3 bases: TGTGCCAGCAGCTCCACAGGGGCCTCTGGAAACACCATATATTTT. The whole variable domain, remainder taken from reference TRBV28 and TRBJ1-3, is DVKVTQSSRYLVKRTGEKVFLECVQDMDHENMFWYRQDPGLGLRLIYFSYDVKMKEKGDIPEGYSVSREKKERFSLILESASTNQTSMYLCASSSTGASGNTIYFGEGSWLTVV.

The V gene is TRBV24-1, the J gene TRBJ2-3; no reliable D call. Trimming left V 2 bases short and J 4 bases short, with 6 bases between. CDR3 length: 13 amino acids. Per germline, CDR1 KGHDR and CDR2 SFDVKD. CDR3: CATSDSVADTQYF. Here the CDR3 DNA reads TGTGCCACCAGTGATTCAGTGGCAGATACGCAGTATTTT.

The J gene is TRBJ2-7, the V gene TRBV5-4, with 12 nucleotides matching TRBD2. Germline V gene lookup returns CDR1 SGHNT and CDR2 YYREEE (reference sequence). The V segment lost 4 bases and the J segment 0 bases; nucleotides outside the gene matches: 8. The CDR3 extends over 17 amino acids. The CDR3: CASSPTSGGLYSYEQYF. The DNA for the CDR3 is TGTGCCAGCAGCCCGACTAGCGGGGGACTGTACTCCTACGAGCAGTACTTC.

The chain links TRBV24-1 to TRBJ2-3, with 7 bases lining up with TRBD2. Germline V gives CDR1 KGHDR, CDR2 SFDVKD. The CDR3 covers 15 residues. Trimming removed 5 bases from V and 3 bases from J; junction bases left unmatched: 7. CDR3 region: CATSVAAGATDTQYF. CDR3 DNA sequence: TGTGCCACCAGTGTTGCGGCGGGAGCTACAGATACGCAGTATTTT.

The chain combines TRBV6-2 or TRBV6-3 with TRBJ2-7, with 9 bases fitting TRBD1. The CDR3 is 13 amino acids. After removal of 6 bases from V and 6 bases from J, the junction contained 6 bases not matched to a gene. CDR1 MNHEY and CDR2 SVGEGT come from the germline V gene. CDR3 nucleotides: TGTGCCAGCAGCACCGGGACAGGGATCGAGCAGTACTTC. Translated, it gives CASSTGTGIEQYF.

J is TRBJ2-3 and V is TRBV10-2, with a tentative D call TRBD2 (6 bases). There are 15 residues in the CDR3. Germline V gene sequence: CDR1 WSHSY, CDR2 SAAADI. Trimming stripped 6 bases from V and 4 bases from J, with 17 bases between. CDR3 loop: CASRGAGLWADTQYF. Here the CDR3 DNA reads TGCGCCAGCAGAGGCGCGGGACTGTGGGCAGATACGCAGTATTTT.

The chain joins TRBV5-8 to TRBJ2-3; TRBD1 aligns across 8 bases. Germline values: CDR1 SGHTS, CDR2 YDEGEE. The CDR3 is 19 residues long. J lost 1 base, V lost 0 bases, and 13 bases had no gene match. This chain's CDR3 is CASSLEARGRMGGTDTQYF. In nucleotides, the CDR3 is TGTGCCAGCAGCTTGGAGGCCAGGGGGCGGATGGGTGGCACAGATACGCAGTATTTT.

The CDR3 nucleotides read TGTGCCAGCAGCTTCGCAGGGGGGCACTACAATGAGCAGTTCTTC. Protein: CASSFAGGHYNEQFF. This chain connects TRBV5-8 to TRBJ2-1, with a weak D call TRBD1 (7 bases). Per the germline V gene, CDR1 is SGHTS and CDR2 is YDEGEE. Deletions cut 2 bases from V and 3 bases from J, with 12 bases between. The length of the CDR3 is 15 residues.

This chain connects TRBV7-8 to TRBJ2-1, with 10 nucleotides matching TRBD2. This CDR3 region has 17 residues. Germline V lookup: CDR1 SGHVS, CDR2 FQNEAQ. The trim removed 4 bases at V and 5 bases at J, leaving 11 bases unmatched. The CDR3 reads CASSWTSWTSGDNEQFF. The DNA of the CDR3 is TGTGCCAGCAGCTGGACATCCTGGACTAGCGGTGACAATGAGCAGTTCTTC.

This chain joins TRBV11-3 and TRBJ1-6; D is ambiguous. Germline-derived CDR1 and CDR2 are SGHNT and YENEEA. The length of the CDR3 is 15 residues. Trimming shortened V by 2 bases and J by 10 bases, and 15 bases separated the two germline ends. CDR3 sequence (DNA): TGTGCCAGCAGCTTATCGACGGGAATTGGATCACCCCTCCACTTT. This translates into CASSLSTGIGSPLHF.

The V call is TRBV7-2, the J call TRBJ2-7; TRBD2 might be the D (6 bases). From germline, CDR1 is SGHTA and CDR2 FQGNSA. The V end lost 8 bases, the J end lost 5 bases, and 16 bases lay between the germline ends. The length of the CDR3 is 13 residues. CDR3 sequence reads: CASGLASSNEQYF. Written as DNA, the CDR3 is TGTGCCAGCGGGCTAGCGTCGTCTAACGAGCAGTACTTC.

This clone was seen more than once but under ten times. The chain joins TRBV6-2 or TRBV6-3 to TRBJ1-6; the match to TRBD1 covers 8 bases. CDR3 length: 15 amino acids. CDR1 MNHEY and CDR2 SVGEGT come from the germline V gene. Trimming cost V 6 bases and J 10 bases; bases outside gene matches: 11. This chain's CDR3 is CASSADRVLGSPLHF. The CDR3 DNA follows: TGTGCCAGCAGCGCGGACAGGGTTTTGGGCTCACCCCTCCACTTT.